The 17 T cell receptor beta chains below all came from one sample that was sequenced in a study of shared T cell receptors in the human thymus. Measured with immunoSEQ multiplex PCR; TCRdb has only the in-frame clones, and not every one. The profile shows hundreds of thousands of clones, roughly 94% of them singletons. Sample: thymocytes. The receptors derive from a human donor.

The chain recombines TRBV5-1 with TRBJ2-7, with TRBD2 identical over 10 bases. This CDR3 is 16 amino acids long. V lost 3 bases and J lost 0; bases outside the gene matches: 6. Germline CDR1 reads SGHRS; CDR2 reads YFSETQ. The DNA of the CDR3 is TGCGCCAGCAGCTCTCTAGCGGGAGCGATCTCCTACGAGCAGTACTTC. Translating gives CASSSLAGAISYEQYF.

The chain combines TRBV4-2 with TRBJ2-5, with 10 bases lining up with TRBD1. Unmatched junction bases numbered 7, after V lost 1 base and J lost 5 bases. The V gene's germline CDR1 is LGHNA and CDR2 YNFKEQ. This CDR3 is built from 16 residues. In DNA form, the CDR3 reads TGTGCCAGCAGCCAAGGGGCGACAGGGGGCGCGGAGACCCAGTACTTC. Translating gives CASSQGATGGAETQYF.

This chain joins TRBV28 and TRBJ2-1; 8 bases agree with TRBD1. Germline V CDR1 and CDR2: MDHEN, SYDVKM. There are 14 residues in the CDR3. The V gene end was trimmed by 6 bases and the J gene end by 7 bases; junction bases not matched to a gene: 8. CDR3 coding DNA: TGTGCCAGCAGGATGGACAGGGTTGAAAATGAGCAGTTCTTC. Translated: CASRMDRVENEQFF.

CDR3 amino acids: CASSTGPPSEAFF. As DNA, the CDR3 is TGTGCCAGCAGCACGGGACCGCCTTCTGAAGCTTTCTTT. This chain joins TRBV7-6 and TRBJ1-1; D perhaps matches TRBD1 (5 bases). Germline CDR1 is SGHVS and CDR2 is FNYEAQ. The ends were cut back, 5 bases at V and 6 bases at J, with 13 bases in the middle. The CDR3 totals 13 residues.

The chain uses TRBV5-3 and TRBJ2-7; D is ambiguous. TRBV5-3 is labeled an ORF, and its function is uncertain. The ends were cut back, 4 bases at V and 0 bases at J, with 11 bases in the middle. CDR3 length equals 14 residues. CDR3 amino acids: CARSPGGSSYEQYF. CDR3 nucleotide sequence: TGTGCCAGAAGCCCCGGTGGTAGCTCCTACGAGCAGTACTTC.

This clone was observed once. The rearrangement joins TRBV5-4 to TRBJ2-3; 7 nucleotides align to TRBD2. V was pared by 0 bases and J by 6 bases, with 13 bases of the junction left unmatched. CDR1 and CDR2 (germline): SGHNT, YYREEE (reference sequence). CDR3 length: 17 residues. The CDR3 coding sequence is TGTGCCAGCAGCTTGGGGACTAGATGCTTTAAGCAGGATACGCAGTATTTT. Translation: CASSLGTRCFKQDTQYF.

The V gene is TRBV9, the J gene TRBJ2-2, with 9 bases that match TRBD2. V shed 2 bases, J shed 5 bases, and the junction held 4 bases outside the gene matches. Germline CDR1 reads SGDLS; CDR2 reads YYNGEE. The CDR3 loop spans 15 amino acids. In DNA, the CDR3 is TGTGCCAGCAGCGTCTTAGCGGGAGCGACCGGGGAGCTGTTTTTT. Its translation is CASSVLAGATGELFF. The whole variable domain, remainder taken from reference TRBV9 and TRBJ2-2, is DSGVTQTPKHLITATGQRVTLRCSPRSGDLSVYWYQQSLDQGLQFLIQYYNGEERAKGNILERFSAQQFPDLHSELNLSSLELGDSALYFCASSVLAGATGELFFGEGSRLTVL.

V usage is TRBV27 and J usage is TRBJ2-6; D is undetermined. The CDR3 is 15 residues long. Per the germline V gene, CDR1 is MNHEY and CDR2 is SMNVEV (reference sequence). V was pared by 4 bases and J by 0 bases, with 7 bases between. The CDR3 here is CASSCLSSGANVLTF. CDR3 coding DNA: TGTGCCAGCAGTTGCCTCAGCTCTGGGGCCAACGTCCTGACTTTC. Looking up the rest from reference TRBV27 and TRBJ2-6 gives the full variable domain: EAQVTQNPRYLITVTGKKLTVTCSQNMNHEYMSWYRQDPGLGLRQIYYSMNVEVTDKGDVPEGYKVSRKEKRNFPLILESPSPNQTSLYFCASSCLSSGANVLTFGAGSRLTVL.

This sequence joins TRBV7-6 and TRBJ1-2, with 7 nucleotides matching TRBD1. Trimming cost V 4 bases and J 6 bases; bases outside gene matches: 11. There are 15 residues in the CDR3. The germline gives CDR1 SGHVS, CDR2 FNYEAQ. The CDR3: CASSSRDRQGHGYTF. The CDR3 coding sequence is TGTGCCAGCAGCTCTCGTGATAGACAGGGACATGGCTACACCTTC.

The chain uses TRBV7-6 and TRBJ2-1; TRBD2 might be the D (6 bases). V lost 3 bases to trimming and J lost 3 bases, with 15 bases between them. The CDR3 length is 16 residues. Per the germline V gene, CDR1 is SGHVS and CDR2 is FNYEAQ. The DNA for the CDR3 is TGTGCCAGCAGCTTGGATAGCGGACGACTCTACAATGAGCAGTTCTTC. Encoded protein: CASSLDSGRLYNEQFF.

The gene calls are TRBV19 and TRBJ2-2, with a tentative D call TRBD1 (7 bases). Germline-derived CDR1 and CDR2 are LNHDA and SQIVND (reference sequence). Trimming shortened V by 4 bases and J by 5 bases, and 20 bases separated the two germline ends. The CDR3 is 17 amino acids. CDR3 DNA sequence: TGTGCCAGTAGTAGGAACAGGGGCCTCCGGGGGACCGGGGAGCTGTTTTTT. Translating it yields CASSRNRGLRGTGELFF.

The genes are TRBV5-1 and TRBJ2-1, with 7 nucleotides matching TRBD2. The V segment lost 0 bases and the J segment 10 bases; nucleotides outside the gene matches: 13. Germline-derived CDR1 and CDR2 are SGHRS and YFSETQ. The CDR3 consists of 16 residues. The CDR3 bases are TGCGCCAGCAGCTTGGGTGCCCAGCGGGAAGGCGGGGAGCAGTTCTTC. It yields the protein CASSLGAQREGGEQFF.

The chain's CDR3 is CASSLLGDSNQPQHF. The CDR3 bases are TGTGCCAGCAGTCTCCTGGGGGATAGCAATCAGCCCCAGCATTTT. This chain connects TRBV28 to TRBJ1-5; possible D gene TRBD1, 5 bases. The CDR3 is 15 residues long. Trimming removed 5 bases from V and 0 bases from J, with 11 bases in between. Germline loops: CDR1 MDHEN, CDR2 SYDVKM.

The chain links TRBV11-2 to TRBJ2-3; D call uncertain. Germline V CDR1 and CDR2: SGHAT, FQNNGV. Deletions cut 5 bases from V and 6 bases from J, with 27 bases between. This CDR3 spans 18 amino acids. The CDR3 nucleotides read TGTGCCAGCAGCGGGCGACCTCCCCGGGCGGAACAGATGGATACGCAGTATTTT. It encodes CASSGRPPRAEQMDTQYF.

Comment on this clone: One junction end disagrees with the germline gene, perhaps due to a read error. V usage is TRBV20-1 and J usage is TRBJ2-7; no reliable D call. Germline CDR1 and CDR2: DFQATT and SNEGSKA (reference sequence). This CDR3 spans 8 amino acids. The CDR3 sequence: CSAREPVF. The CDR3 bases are TGCAGTGCTAGAGAGCCCGTTTTC.

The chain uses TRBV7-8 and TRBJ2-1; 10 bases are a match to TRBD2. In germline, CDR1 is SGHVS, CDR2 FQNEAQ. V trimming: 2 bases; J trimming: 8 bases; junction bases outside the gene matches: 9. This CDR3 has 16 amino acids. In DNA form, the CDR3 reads TGTGCCAGCAGCTTAAGGCCTAGCGGGAGCCGTCATGAGCAGTTCTTC. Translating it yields CASSLRPSGSRHEQFF.

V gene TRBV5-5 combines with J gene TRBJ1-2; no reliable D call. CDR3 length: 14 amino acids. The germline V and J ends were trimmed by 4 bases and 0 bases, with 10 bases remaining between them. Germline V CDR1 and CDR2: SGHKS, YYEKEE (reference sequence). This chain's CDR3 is CASSHGWANYGYTF. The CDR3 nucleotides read TGTGCCAGCAGCCACGGGTGGGCTAACTATGGCTACACCTTC.